The rows below give T cell receptor beta chains drawn from one sample of a study of OX40 agonist ivuxolimab in advanced cancers. Generated by immunoSEQ multiplex PCR, the TCRdb table keeps only in-frame clones and is missing some. The sample contains tens of thousands of clones, under 90% of which appear only once. This sample comprised CD4+ or CD8+ T cells sorted from blood, obtained in a trial of the OX40 agonist ivuxolimab. These receptors were collected from an adult with an advanced solid tumor such as melanoma, head and neck, liver or kidney cancer. CDR3s include the opening cysteine and the closing phenylalanine or tryptophan. A D gene is named only where the DNA matches it firmly. The listing skips clone size in some rows; elsewhere it reads once, few, many or a size class.

TGTGCCAGTAGTATAGGGACTAGCGGTTACTACGAGCAGTACTTC,CASSIGTSGYYEQYF,.,TRBJ2-7,TRBV19,TRBD2
TGTGCCAGCAGCCACAGGGGGAGCACAGATACGCAGTATTTT,CASSHRGSTDTQYF,.,TRBJ2-3,TRBV13,TRBD1
TGTGCCAGCAGCCCCGAGTCTAGCGGGAGATGGTCCTACAATGAGCAGTTCTTC,CASSPESSGRWSYNEQFF,.,TRBJ2-1,TRBV28,TRBD2
TGTGCCAGTAGTCAACCGGGACAGGGGATCACTGAAGCTTTCTTT,CASSQPGQGITEAFF,few,TRBJ1-1,TRBV19,TRBD1
TGTGCCAGCAGCCCGGAGGGGGGATATCAGCCCCAGCATTTT,CASSPEGGYQPQHF,.,TRBJ1-5,TRBV6-6,.
TGTGCCAGCAGTGACGGTGTCACATCGACAGATACGCAGTATTTT,CASSDGVTSTDTQYF,.,TRBJ2-3,TRBV6-4,.
TGCGCCAGCAGCTTGATGGGGGACTCCTACGAGCAGTACTTC,CASSLMGDSYEQYF,few,TRBJ2-7,TRBV5-1,.
TGTGCCAGCGGGTGGACTGAAGCTTTCTTT,CASGWTEAFF,.,TRBJ1-1,TRBV19,.
TGTGCCAGCAGCTTAGTTTCCGACGCCTTAGTTCCCTACGAGCAGTACTTC,CASSLVSDALVPYEQYF,.,TRBJ2-7,TRBV7-2,.
TGTGCCAGCAGCCCCGACAACCTCTACGAGCAGTACTTC,CASSPDNLYEQYF,.,TRBJ2-7,TRBV5-4,.
TGTGCCAGCACCCTACGGAGTGTTGGTCTCTACGAGCAGTACTTC,CASTLRSVGLYEQYF,.,TRBJ2-7,TRBV11-2,.
TGTGCCAGCAGCTTAGACGGGACATTCCAAGAGACCCAGTACTTC,CASSLDGTFQETQYF,.,TRBJ2-5,TRBV7-7,.
TGTGCCAGCAGCCCGAGGCGGGACGGAAATGAAAAACTGTTTTTT,CASSPRRDGNEKLFF,.,TRBJ1-4,TRBV7-6,.
TGTGCCAGCAGCCAACAGGGAAGCAATCAGCCCCAGCATTTT,CASSQQGSNQPQHF,few,TRBJ1-5,TRBV6-5,.
TGTGCCAGCAGCGACAATAAATTAGGAGCGGAGCATGAGCAGTTCTTC,CASSDNKLGAEHEQFF,.,TRBJ2-1,TRBV9,.
TGCGCCAGCACAACCTCAGCGGGAGGGGCGAACACCGGGGAGCTGTTTTTT,CASTTSAGGANTGELFF,medium-sized,TRBJ2-2,TRBV4-1,TRBD2
TGTGCCAGCAGTTTTTTCGACCCCGCGTGGCGGGGTTCCTACAATGAGCAGTTCTTC,CASSFFDPAWRGSYNEQFF,few,TRBJ2-1,TRBV28,.
TGTGCCAGCAGCAAAGAAGGACGAACCGGGGAGCTGTTTTTT,CASSKEGRTGELFF,.,TRBJ2-2,TRBV21-1,.
TGTGCCAGCAGCCTTCGGACAGGGAAAGAGCAGTACTTC,CASSLRTGKEQYF,.,TRBJ2-7,TRBV7-8,TRBD1
TGTGCCAGCAGCCTAAGGACAGGCCGAACCGGGGAGCTGTTTTTT,CASSLRTGRTGELFF,once,TRBJ2-2,TRBV4-2,TRBD1
TGCGCCAGCAGCCTTGAAGAGGGACTGCAGAACACTGAAGCTTTCTTT,CASSLEEGLQNTEAFF,.,TRBJ1-1,TRBV4-1,.
TGTGCCACCAGCAGAGATAACGGCTATGGCTACACCTTC,CATSRDNGYGYTF,.,TRBJ1-2,TRBV15,.
TGTGCCAGTAGTCCGGACGGGAGTGTGACAGATACGCAGTATTTT,CASSPDGSVTDTQYF,.,TRBJ2-3,TRBV19,.
TGTGCCAGCAGCTTAATTCCACTAGCGGGAGTAAACGGGGAGCTGTTTTTT,CASSLIPLAGVNGELFF,.,TRBJ2-2,TRBV11-2,TRBD2
TGCAGCGCCGCTAGCTCCACTGAAGCTTTCTTT,CSAASSTEAFF,few,TRBJ1-1,TRBV29-1,.
TGTGCCAGCAGCGTACTACCTAGCCCGGAGTACAATGAGCAGTTCTTC,CASSVLPSPEYNEQFF,.,TRBJ2-1,TRBV9,.
TGTGCCAGCAGTACAGGGTCGCAAGAGACCCAGTACTTC,CASSTGSQETQYF,once,TRBJ2-5,TRBV13,.